This T cell receptor beta chain was captured by sequencing in a study of T cell responses to AZD1222 COVID-19 vaccine. Trimming removed 3 bases at V and 0 bases at J, with 7 bases between. CDR1 is SGHNT and CDR2 is YYREEE in the germline V gene (reference sequence). CDR3 length: 15 amino acids. Data came from immunoSEQ multiplex PCR; TCRdb stores just in-frame clones and leaves some out. The sample totals 150,000 or so clones. The chain is built from TRBV5-4 and TRBJ1-6, with D possibly matching TRBD1 (5 bases). This TCR was sampled from an adult in good health. Material: peripheral blood. The CDR3 DNA is TGTGCCAGCAGCTGGACAAGCTCCTATAATTCACCCCTCCACTTT. This translates into CASSWTSSYNSPLHF. The entire variable domain, with the rest obtained from reference TRBV5-4 and TRBJ1-6, is as follows: ETGVTQSPTHLIKTRGQQVTLRCSSQSGHNTVSWYQQALGQGPQFIFQYYREEENGRGNFPPRFSGLQFPNYSSELNVNALELDDSALYLCASSWTSSYNSPLHFGNGTRLTVT.